The rows below give T cell receptor beta chains drawn from one sample of a study of cytomegalovirus exposure and HLA in healthy donors. The protocol was immunoSEQ multiplex PCR, while the TCRdb copy is restricted to in-frame clones and leaves out a portion. The sample includes around 220,000 clones, approximately 80% of them seen just once. The sequenced sample was PBMCs. The receptors were sampled from a girl aged 2-15 years in good health and CMV-seronegative. CDR3s leave out the opening cysteine and the closing phenylalanine or tryptophan. The order of the fields is V gene, CDR3 protein.

TRBV18 | ASSPRGLDGNQSQH
TRBV7-9 | ASFSNEKLF
TRBV29-1 | SVGKGQETQY
TRBV4-2 | ASSQGTGSSGNTIY
TRBV4-1 | ASGQVGQGRKTEAF
TRBV5-1 | ASSLASGTGAAYEQY
TRBV7-9 | ASSLMQEDGYT
TRBV27 | ASSLRGPYEQY
TRBV25-1 | ASIPAASSYNEQF
TRBV29-1 | SVVRGPYTEAF
TRBV19 | ASSIFRYNEQF
TRBV20-1 | SAGPTGWY
TRBV2 | ASSWGVGRTGELF
TRBV4-2 | ASSPKRGTGGLVNTEAF
TRBV27 | ASSLRGLNQPQH
TRBV2 | ASSGQISTDTQY
TRBV6-1 | ASSEGDSYEQY
TRBV9 | ASSGGGALYGYT
TRBV5-1 | ASTPVGTDNEQF
TRBV27 | ASSQGYTGELF
TRBV14 | ASSQERYLAGSYNEQF
TRBV10-3 | AISEFGENTEAF
TRBV2 | ASLLYSLGQGTYEQY
TRBV6-1 | ASRIQGQSGNEQF
TRBV4-1 | ASSPTLRADYEQY
TRBV7-2 | ASSLSRESYEQY
TRBV25-1 | ASSESTSGRNEQF
TRBV13 | ASSLALGTDTQY
TRBV6-1 | ASSPHGGGIQY
TRBV21-1 | ASSKALGQGVPKYNSPLH
TRBV6-1 | ASSEPLAGGNTDTQY
TRBV19 | ASSTPGSEKLF
TRBV6-5 | ASSYFGRKNSPLH
TRBV7-8 | ASSPDRGRETQY
TRBV25-1 | ASGEQGAEAF
TRBV19 | ASSIGTRHEQY
TRBV18 | ASSPGSKNQPQH
TRBV13 | ASSLRLAGGRETQY
TRBV19 | ASSIDFAGTGISNTEAF
TRBV6-1 | ASGRTSGGMYTQY
TRBV14 | ASSQLSNPQGAASQETQY
TRBV18 | ASSPREGGEQY